This T cell receptor (beta chain) is drawn from a study of T cells in Graves' hyperthyroidism and ophthalmopathy (dated by TCRdb to the late 2010s). For context, the study as a whole: Peripheral blood samples were taken at the time of initial diagnosis, prior to any treatment. To identify distinguishing TCR V-J signatures, a discovery cohort of 90 to 100 patients was used, comprising 43 with Graves' ophthalmopathy and some 60 with stable Graves' hyperthyroidism. An independent validation cohort of around 19 hyperthyroidism patients and 15 or so patients who later progressed to ophthalmopathy tested prospective prediction of ophthalmopathy. The roughly 94 discovery patients were randomly divided into training and test sets at a 7:3 ratio. In addition, the study compared T-cell repertoires in thyroid tissue and in blood from five to seven Graves' hyperthyroidism patients. Once sampling was done, hyperthyroidism patients were given methimazole at a starting dose of 30 mg daily, whereas ophthalmopathy patients were given high-dose intravenous methylprednisolone. TCR Vbeta CDR3 sequencing of 135 peripheral blood samples (43 ophthalmopathy, roughly 74 hyperthyroidism and some 17 progressor patients) is reported in the paper.

Graves' hyperthyroidism was defined as stable when no progression to ophthalmopathy occurred over 18 months of follow-up. Hyperthyroidism patients were newly diagnosed, with disease duration under 2 months, and aged 18 to 65 years. Patients with uncontrolled infections, other autoimmune diseases, pregnancy or lactation were excluded. Diagnoses were based on clinical symptoms, serum thyroxine and TRAb, thyroid ultrasound and orbital computed tomography. PBMCs were isolated from around 10 ml of fresh peripheral blood by Ficoll-Paque density gradient centrifugation. Total RNA was extracted with Trizol reagent, and quality was checked on an Agilent 2100 Bioanalyzer. Trimmed from V: 2 bases; trimmed from J: 4 bases; junction bases lacking a gene match: 7. There are 15 amino acids in the CDR3, from cysteine to phenylalanine inclusive. Here the CDR3 DNA is all that survives: 45 bases in frame from base 1. CDR1 and CDR2 were assigned from the germline V gene as SGHRS and YFSETQ.

The TCR beta CDR3 regions were amplified from the RNA transcripts. A first-round RT-PCR of the TCR CDR3 used the HTBI primer set with the Qiagen OneStep RT-PCR kit. Libraries were constructed in a second round of multiplex PCR, after which size selection and purification were carried out. Sequencing of the libraries was done on an Illumina HiSeq2000 using paired-end 100 bp reads. From the authors' description of their analysis: SOAPnuke was used to process the raw data, with reads discarded if the reads contained adapters or uncalled bases, had a mean Phred below 15, or lacked an exact constant-primer or identifier match. COPE v1.2.5 was used to merge the high-quality paired reads, and each unique nucleotide sequence was defined as a clonotype. MiTCR v1.1 was used to align the clonotypes against IMGT TRBV, TRBD and TRBJ reference segments. Analysis was restricted to V-J combinations with a frequency above 0.0001, which covered roughly 99% of repertoires. A TCS score was defined as the ratio of F50 (clonal expansion) to E x V (chaos), with BLOSUM62-based TCRdist applied between CDR3 peptides within each V-J. Welch's t-statistics and random forest reduced around 550 V-J features to 13, which were used in a naive Bayes classifier (R e1071). TCRdb trimmed the raw reads at Q25, called clones with MiXCR and kept productive beta chains. A single entry per CDR3 protein holds the most common genes and DNA from its merged rows. These V and J calls rely on TCRdb rather than the paper's analysis. Across this sample there are roughly 740,000 distinct CDR3 sequences, with around 17% seen only once. The ten largest clones take up approximately 8% of the sample.

What the work shows at the level of the full study, not this receptor alone: Blood samples also contained most of the expanded thyroid clonotypes (frequency above 0.001), which suggests that blood repertoires may reflect thyroid immune responses. Sample size was not statistically predetermined, and investigators were not blinded to group allocation. In validation, the model predicted progression to ophthalmopathy with about 71% sensitivity and around 72% specificity, a median of about 6 months before onset. Ophthalmopathy was separated from stable hyperthyroidism by a 13 V-J signature model, with around 90% sensitivity and approximately 81% specificity obtained in cross-validation and 80%/75% obtained in testing.

This clonotype showed up just a few times. Its antigen specificity is not known. Base qualities are not at hand, and no much larger clone is one base apart. This chain joins TRBV5-1 to TRBJ1-2, with 8 bases matching TRBD1. Sequences were obtained from blood. This sequence was found in a man aged 18 to 29 with Graves' hyperthyroidism. The sequence in DNA is TGCGCCAGCAGCTTTTCGGCAGGGGGCGCCTATGGCTACACCTTC. Its translation reads: CASSFSAGGAYGYTF.